This paragraph covers one T cell receptor (beta chain) sequence. The data were taken from a study of blood T cell repertoires in COVID-19. Generated by immunoSEQ multiplex PCR, the TCRdb table keeps only in-frame clones and is missing some. The sample shows 150,000 or so clones, 84% of them seen only once. V lost 2 bases to trimming and J lost 8 bases; unmatched junction nucleotides: 7. This CDR3 is 16 amino acids long. Per the germline V gene, CDR1 is MGHRA and CDR2 is YSYEKL. Sequenced material: peripheral blood. The source is a man younger than 35 with active or convalescent COVID-19. The chain carries TRBV4-1 and TRBJ2-1; 12 bases agree with TRBD2. CDR3 in DNA: TGCGCCAGCAGCCAACTGGGCCGGACTAGCGGGGATGAGCAGTTCTTC. This translates into CASSQLGRTSGDEQFF.